A selection of T cell receptor beta chains follows, all from one sample in a study of regulatory T cells in long-lasting Graves disease. TCRdb ran MiXCR on the multiplex PCR reads and lists one entry per CDR3 protein. The sample yields about 240,000 distinct CDR3 sequences, just over 20% seen once. Sequencing was performed on peripheral blood mononuclear cells (PBMCs), taken at new diagnosis, from a patient treated with antithyroid drugs. These receptors were taken from a female donor with Graves disease. CDR3s include the opening cysteine and the closing phenylalanine or tryptophan. D genes are given only for firm matches. Only part of the rows carry a size: once, few, many, or a class if the clone is expanded.

clone_size: many; d_call: NA; v_call: TRBV5-4; j_call: TRBJ1-1; cdr3_nt: TGTGCCAGCAGCTTGACCAGGGAAACTGAAGCTTTCTTT; cdr3_aa: CASSLTRETEAFF
clone_size: NA; d_call: NA; v_call: TRBV7-9; j_call: TRBJ2-7; cdr3_nt: TGTGCCAGCAGCTTTGGCAGACCCTACGAGCAGTACTTC; cdr3_aa: CASSFGRPYEQYF
clone_size: many; d_call: NA; v_call: TRBV6-2/TRBV6-3; j_call: TRBJ1-5; cdr3_nt: TGTGCCAGCAGGGGGCTGAGCAATCAGCCCCAGCATTTT; cdr3_aa: CASRGLSNQPQHF
clone_size: few; d_call: NA; v_call: TRBV4-2; j_call: TRBJ2-1; cdr3_nt: TGTGCCAGCAGCCAATCCGGGCTCCGGGATGAGCAGTTCTTC; cdr3_aa: CASSQSGLRDEQFF
clone_size: many; d_call: NA; v_call: TRBV12-3/TRBV12-4; j_call: TRBJ2-5; cdr3_nt: TGTGCCAGCAGTTTAAACGGGCCATCCCAAGAGACCCAGTACTTC; cdr3_aa: CASSLNGPSQETQYF
clone_size: NA; d_call: TRBD1; v_call: TRBV12-3/TRBV12-4; j_call: TRBJ1-1; cdr3_nt: TGTGCCAGTTTGGGGACACAGGGGGGAATTAGGAACACTGAAGCTTTCTTT; cdr3_aa: CASLGTQGGIRNTEAFF
clone_size: many; d_call: TRBD1; v_call: TRBV28; j_call: TRBJ2-3; cdr3_nt: TGTGCCAGCAGCGCCACGGGCACGACAGGGGTCACGCAGTATTTT; cdr3_aa: CASSATGTTGVTQYF
clone_size: many; d_call: NA; v_call: TRBV30; j_call: TRBJ1-3; cdr3_nt: TGTGCCTGGAGTGTATTAGGGGTCGGAAACACCATATATTTT; cdr3_aa: CAWSVLGVGNTIYF
clone_size: many; d_call: NA; v_call: TRBV28; j_call: TRBJ2-4; cdr3_nt: TGTGCCAGCAGTTTAATTGGAATACTAGCCAAAAACATTCAGTACTTC; cdr3_aa: CASSLIGILAKNIQYF
clone_size: many; d_call: NA; v_call: TRBV27; j_call: TRBJ2-5; cdr3_nt: TGTGCCAGCAGCCGGACTTGGAGACAAGAGACCCAGTACTTC; cdr3_aa: CASSRTWRQETQYF
clone_size: many; d_call: NA; v_call: TRBV20-1; j_call: TRBJ1-1; cdr3_nt: TGCAGTGCTTCCGACACCCCTTACACTGAAGCTTTCTTT; cdr3_aa: CSASDTPYTEAFF
clone_size: few; d_call: TRBD2; v_call: TRBV6-2/TRBV6-3; j_call: TRBJ2-3; cdr3_nt: TGTGCCAGCAGTGCGGGGGGCACAGATACGCAGTATTTT; cdr3_aa: CASSAGGTDTQYF
clone_size: NA; d_call: TRBD1; v_call: TRBV14; j_call: TRBJ2-2; cdr3_nt: TGTGCCAGCAGTCGAGACAGGGACATCGGGGAGCTGTTTTTT; cdr3_aa: CASSRDRDIGELFF
clone_size: few; d_call: NA; v_call: TRBV29-1; j_call: TRBJ2-5; cdr3_nt: TGCAGCGTTGAGGGTCAGGGGGGGTTGAAAGAGACCCAGTACTTC; cdr3_aa: CSVEGQGGLKETQYF
clone_size: NA; d_call: TRBD1; v_call: TRBV4-3; j_call: TRBJ1-2; cdr3_nt: TGCGCCAGCAGCCGTCTGGGGACAGGGGGCGCTTCTGGCGGCTACACCTTC; cdr3_aa: CASSRLGTGGASGGYTF
clone_size: many; d_call: TRBD1; v_call: TRBV27; j_call: TRBJ2-7; cdr3_nt: TGTGCCAGCAGTACCGATCGGGACAGCAGCAACGAGCAGTACTTC; cdr3_aa: CASSTDRDSSNEQYF
clone_size: many; d_call: NA; v_call: TRBV7-8; j_call: TRBJ1-5; cdr3_nt: TGTGCCAGCAGTTCGATTACGAGGGCGCAGGGTCAGCCCCAGCATTTT; cdr3_aa: CASSSITRAQGQPQHF
clone_size: many; d_call: NA; v_call: TRBV6-1; j_call: TRBJ1-2; cdr3_nt: TGTGCCAGCAGTCCCTCAAACAGGGCTGGCTACACCTTC; cdr3_aa: CASSPSNRAGYTF
clone_size: NA; d_call: NA; v_call: TRBV9; j_call: TRBJ2-1; cdr3_nt: TGTGCCAGCAGCGGAGGGGATGAGCAGTTCTTC; cdr3_aa: CASSGGDEQFF
clone_size: many; d_call: TRBD1; v_call: TRBV2; j_call: TRBJ2-2; cdr3_nt: TGTGCCAGCCGGGACAGGGCGAACACCGGGGAGCTGTTTTTT; cdr3_aa: CASRDRANTGELFF
clone_size: many; d_call: NA; v_call: TRBV30; j_call: TRBJ2-1; cdr3_nt: TGTGCCTGGAGTGCCCTATCTAGCGACAATGAGCAGTTCTTC; cdr3_aa: CAWSALSSDNEQFF
clone_size: many; d_call: TRBD1; v_call: TRBV7-2; j_call: TRBJ1-2; cdr3_nt: TGTGCCAGCAGCTTACACAGGGGAGACTATGGCTACACCTTC; cdr3_aa: CASSLHRGDYGYTF
clone_size: many; d_call: TRBD1; v_call: TRBV5-5; j_call: TRBJ2-7; cdr3_nt: TGCGCCAGCAGCCAAGGGGACAGGGCCTACGAGCAGTACTTC; cdr3_aa: CASSQGDRAYEQYF
clone_size: many; d_call: NA; v_call: TRBV14; j_call: TRBJ2-1; cdr3_nt: TGTGCCAGCACCCAGGGGGGCCAGGGGATCGTCAATGAGCAGTTCTTC; cdr3_aa: CASTQGGQGIVNEQFF
clone_size: many; d_call: NA; v_call: TRBV7-8; j_call: TRBJ1-2; cdr3_nt: TGTGCCAGCAGCCGGGACGGACCTTCTTATGGCTACACCTTC; cdr3_aa: CASSRDGPSYGYTF
clone_size: NA; d_call: TRBD1; v_call: TRBV12-3/TRBV12-4; j_call: TRBJ2-7; cdr3_nt: TGTGCCAGCAGCGGGGGACAGGGCTACTCCTACGAGCAGTACTTC; cdr3_aa: CASSGGQGYSYEQYF
clone_size: many; d_call: NA; v_call: TRBV28; j_call: TRBJ1-2; cdr3_nt: TGTGCCAGCACCGAGGCAGACGGCTACACCTTC; cdr3_aa: CASTEADGYTF
clone_size: many; d_call: NA; v_call: TRBV6-2/TRBV6-3; j_call: TRBJ2-3; cdr3_nt: TGTGCCAGCAGTTACTCGTCAGTGGGGGGAGATACGCAGTATTTT; cdr3_aa: CASSYSSVGGDTQYF
clone_size: many; d_call: NA; v_call: TRBV30; j_call: TRBJ2-2; cdr3_nt: TGTGCCTGGAATCCGGTCCCAAGGACCGGGGAGCTGTTTTTT; cdr3_aa: CAWNPVPRTGELFF
clone_size: many; d_call: NA; v_call: TRBV6-2/TRBV6-3; j_call: TRBJ2-7; cdr3_nt: TGTGCCAGCAGCGAGGTCGTGGGGAATGCCCTCGAGCAGTACTTC; cdr3_aa: CASSEVVGNALEQYF
clone_size: many; d_call: NA; v_call: TRBV7-2; j_call: TRBJ2-6; cdr3_nt: TGTGCCAGCAGCTTATTCAGGGGGGGGTTCGAGGCCAACGTCCTGACTTTC; cdr3_aa: CASSLFRGGFEANVLTF
clone_size: many; d_call: TRBD2; v_call: TRBV7-8; j_call: TRBJ2-3; cdr3_nt: TGTGCCAGCAGCATAGCGGGAGGAGATACGCAGTATTTT; cdr3_aa: CASSIAGGDTQYF
clone_size: many; d_call: NA; v_call: TRBV6-2/TRBV6-3; j_call: TRBJ2-2; cdr3_nt: TGTGCCAGCAGGCCGGGATCTACCGGGGAGCTGTTTTTT; cdr3_aa: CASRPGSTGELFF
clone_size: few; d_call: NA; v_call: TRBV19; j_call: TRBJ1-4; cdr3_nt: TGTGCCAGTAGTGCCTCGACAGGTGGCCGTGAAAAACTGTTTTTT; cdr3_aa: CASSASTGGREKLFF
clone_size: NA; d_call: TRBD2; v_call: TRBV19; j_call: TRBJ2-3; cdr3_nt: TGTGCCAGTAGTATGGGCCGGTTAGCGGGAGAAGATACGCAGTATTTT; cdr3_aa: CASSMGRLAGEDTQYF
clone_size: NA; d_call: TRBD2; v_call: TRBV6-2/TRBV6-3; j_call: TRBJ2-5; cdr3_nt: TGTGCCAGCAGTTCCGGGACTAGCGAGGAAGAGACCCAGTACTTC; cdr3_aa: CASSSGTSEEETQYF
clone_size: NA; d_call: TRBD1; v_call: TRBV18; j_call: TRBJ2-7; cdr3_nt: TGTGCCAGCTCACCCGGGACAGGGTATGGCGAGCAGTACTTC; cdr3_aa: CASSPGTGYGEQYF
clone_size: many; d_call: NA; v_call: TRBV18; j_call: TRBJ2-2; cdr3_nt: TGTGCCAGCTCACAGCAGGGAAGGACCGGGGAGCTGTTTTTT; cdr3_aa: CASSQQGRTGELFF